Each of the 9 T cell receptor beta chains below was sequenced from the same sample in a study of PD-L1 blockade in urothelial cancer. Sequenced by immunoSEQ multiplex PCR; TCRdb stores in-frame clones only, minus some. The data show 100,000 or so clones, roughly nine tenths seen once. This material consisted of PBMCs, taken around atezolizumab (anti-PD-L1) treatment. The receptors were gathered from a woman of 80 years or more with urothelial cancer.

This chain links TRBV28 with TRBJ1-1, with D uncertain. CDR1 and CDR2 from the germline V gene are MDHEN and SYDVKM. This CDR3 spans 14 amino acids. Deletions cut 5 bases from V and 0 bases from J, with 10 bases between. The CDR3 is CASSPPLMNTEAFF. In DNA form, the CDR3 reads TGTGCCAGCAGTCCTCCGTTAATGAACACTGAAGCTTTCTTT. The whole variable domain, remainder taken from reference TRBV28 and TRBJ1-1, is DVKVTQSSRYLVKRTGEKVFLECVQDMDHENMFWYRQDPGLGLRLIYFSYDVKMKEKGDIPEGYSVSREKKERFSLILESASTNQTSMYLCASSPPLMNTEAFFGQGTRLTVV.

The V and J genes are TRBV5-6 and TRBJ1-2, with no clear D. The CDR3 extends over 14 amino acids. CDR1 and CDR2 (germline): SGHDT, YYEEEE. V was cut by 2 bases and J by 7 bases, with 15 bases left in between. Here the CDR3 reads CASSFGRPAGGYTF. As DNA, the CDR3 is TGTGCCAGCAGCTTTGGACGGCCGGCGGGTGGCTACACCTTC.

The chain uses TRBV28 and TRBJ1-5; 8 bases match TRBD1. This CDR3 has 15 amino acids. V lost 6 bases, J lost 1 base, and 5 bases stayed unmatched. From germline, CDR1 is MDHEN and CDR2 SYDVKM. The CDR3, as DNA: TGTGCCAGCAGATCGACAGGGGTGAGCAATCAGCCCCAGCATTTT. This codes for CASRSTGVSNQPQHF.

The V gene is TRBV29-1, the J gene TRBJ2-1; 8 bases map to TRBD1. From germline, CDR1 is SQVTM and CDR2 ANQGSEA. The CDR3 consists of 13 residues. J lost 0 bases, V lost 7 bases, and 2 bases had no gene match. The CDR3 reads CSATGGSYNEQFF. CDR3 bases: TGCAGCGCAACAGGGGGCTCCTACAATGAGCAGTTCTTC.

The chain combines TRBV19 with TRBJ2-7, with TRBD1 matching 8 bases. In germline, CDR1 is LNHDA, CDR2 SQIVND (reference sequence). The CDR3 has 15 amino acids. J lost 1 base, V lost 5 bases, and 7 bases had no gene match. CDR3 protein: CASSPEDRASYEQYF. CDR3 DNA sequence: TGTGCCAGTAGTCCAGAGGACAGGGCTTCCTACGAGCAGTACTTC.

This rearrangement joins TRBV5-5 to TRBJ2-7, with TRBD1 matching over 9 bases. There are 15 residues in the CDR3. V lost 2 bases and J lost 1; bases outside the gene matches: 4. Germline V gene sequence: CDR1 SGHKS, CDR2 YYEKEE (reference sequence). Written as DNA, the CDR3 is TGTGCCAGCAGCTTCCGACAGGGGGAATCCTACGAGCAGTACTTC. The encoded protein is CASSFRQGESYEQYF. Variable domain in full (rest from reference TRBV5-5 and TRBJ2-7): DAGVTQSPTHLIKTRGQQVTLRCSPISGHKSVSWYQQVLGQGPQFIFQYYEKEERGRGNFPDRFSARQFPNYSSELNVNALLLGDSALYLCASSFRQGESYEQYFGPGTRLTVT.

The chain combines TRBV27 with TRBJ1-2; D remains unclear. There are 13 residues in the CDR3. Trimming took off 3 bases at V and 5 bases at J, with 10 bases between the two ends. The germline gives CDR1 MNHEY, CDR2 SMNVEV (reference sequence). CDR3 bases: TGTGCCAGCAGTTTGCGCGGGAATTATGGCTACACCTTC. Residues: CASSLRGNYGYTF.

The chain has TRBV9 and TRBJ2-5, with D possibly TRBD1 on 5 matching bases. The CDR3 contains 14 residues. The V and J ends lost 1 base and 1 base respectively, with 8 bases between them. Germline V gene data show CDR1 as SGDLS and CDR2 as YYNGEE. Here the CDR3 DNA reads TGTGCCAGCAGCGTAACAGGAGTCCAAGAGACCCAGTACTTC. It codes for CASSVTGVQETQYF.

This clone has a single count. V and J are TRBV2 and TRBJ2-7; D not resolved. CDR3 size: 11 residues. The germline gives CDR1 SNHLY, CDR2 FYNNEI. The germline V and J ends were trimmed by 7 bases and 4 bases, with 8 bases remaining between them. The DNA of the CDR3 is TGTGCCAGCATAGCCGGATACGAGCAGTACTTC. Translating it yields CASIAGYEQYF.